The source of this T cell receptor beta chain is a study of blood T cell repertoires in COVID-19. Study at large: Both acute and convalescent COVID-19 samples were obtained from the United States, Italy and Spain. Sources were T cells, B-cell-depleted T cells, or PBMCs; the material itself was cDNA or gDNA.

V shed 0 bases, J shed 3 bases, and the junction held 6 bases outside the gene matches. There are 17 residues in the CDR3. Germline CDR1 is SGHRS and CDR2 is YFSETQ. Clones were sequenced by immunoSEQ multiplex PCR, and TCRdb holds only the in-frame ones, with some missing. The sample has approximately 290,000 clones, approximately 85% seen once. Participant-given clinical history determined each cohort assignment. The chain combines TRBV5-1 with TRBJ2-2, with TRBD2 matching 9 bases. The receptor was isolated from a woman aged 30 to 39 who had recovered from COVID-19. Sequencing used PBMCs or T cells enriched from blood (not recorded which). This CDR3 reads CASSLALTSGYTGELFF. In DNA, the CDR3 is TGCGCCAGCAGCTTGGCCCTGACTAGCGGCTACACCGGGGAGCTGTTTTTT.